This T cell receptor beta chain was identified during a study of blood T cell repertoires in COVID-19. In the study overall: The origin of the acute and convalescent COVID-19 samples was the United States, Italy and Spain.

Per the study methods: For nucleated cells, counts were estimated from reference gene primer amplification. Assay: immunoSEQ multiplex PCR; the TCRdb copy retains only in-frame clones and omits some. The V and J calls and clone size come from that table; D and trimming were worked out from the DNA. The sample holds roughly 280,000 clones; about 85% are singletons and the top ten take 2.5% to 3%. After removal of 3 bases from V and 0 bases from J, the junction contained 20 bases not matched to a gene. This CDR3 spans 21 amino acids. CDR1 and CDR2 (germline): MDHEN, SYDVKM. All enrollees were roughly 18 to 90 years old and from about 24 US areas. Two consecutive negative NP/OP PCR tests, clearance, or resolved symptoms defined Cohort 3 recovery.

The sequencing input was PBMCs or T cells enriched from blood (not recorded which). The sequence came from a woman between 50 and 59 years old who had recovered from COVID-19. V gene TRBV28 combines with J gene TRBJ2-7; 10 nucleotides match TRBD2. CDR3: CASSFFTLTGTSVRSSYEQYF. The CDR3 DNA sequence: TGTGCCAGCAGTTTTTTTACCTTGACCGGGACTAGCGTCAGGAGCTCCTACGAGCAGTACTTC.